These 32 T cell receptor beta chains originate from one sample sequenced in a study of radiotherapy plus CTLA-4 blockade in lung cancer. Repertoires were generated with immunoSEQ multiplex PCR, while TCRdb's copy carries only in-frame clones and drops some. The sample shows 95,000 to 150,000 clones, around 90% of them seen only once. The sample was peripheral blood, taken from a patient treated with radiotherapy plus ipilimumab. The source of these receptors is a human donor with non-small cell lung cancer that progressed on radiotherapy plus ipilimumab.

The genes are TRBV2 and TRBJ2-7, with D possibly being TRBD1 (7 bases). Per the germline V gene, CDR1 is SNHLY and CDR2 is FYNNEI. Trimming removed 8 bases at V and 4 bases at J, with 15 bases between. The CDR3 has 13 amino acids. The CDR3 DNA reads TGTGCCAGCCGGCGGGACAGAATTTACGAGCAGTACTTC. This translates into CASRRDRIYEQYF.

The V and J genes are TRBV15 and TRBJ2-1; D gene uncertain. The CDR3 loop spans 12 amino acids. Between the trimmed V and J ends, which lost 1 base and 9 bases, there was a span of 7 bases. Germline CDR1 and CDR2: LNHNV and YYDKDF (reference sequence). The DNA for the CDR3 is TGTGCCACCAGCAGAGCCGGCAGTGAGCAGTTCTTC. This encodes CATSRAGSEQFF.

The chain has TRBV6-1 and TRBJ2-7; D uncertain. The germline gives CDR1 MNHNS, CDR2 SASEGT. V gave up 10 bases and J gave up 4 bases, with 17 bases separating them. The CDR3 loop spans 13 amino acids. The CDR3 coding sequence is TGTGCCAACAGCCGGTCCCGTGGATACGAGCAGTACTTC. Protein product: CANSRSRGYEQYF.

This clone was counted between two and nine times. This chain links TRBV19 with TRBJ1-3; 8 positions match TRBD1. V dropped 4 bases and J dropped 0; count of bases not matched to a gene: 2. The CDR3 loop spans 15 amino acids. The germline V gene has CDR1 LNHDA and CDR2 SQIVND (reference sequence). The CDR3, as DNA: TGTGCCAGTAGTAGGACAGGGACCTCTGGAAACACCATATATTTT. It is translated as CASSRTGTSGNTIYF.

This clone was counted once. At one boundary the junction diverges from the germline segment, which might be a read error. The chain has TRBV27 and TRBJ1-2, with no clear D. CDR1 is MNHEY and CDR2 is SMNVEV in the germline V gene (reference sequence). CDR3 size: 15 residues. CDR3 loop: CTSSYRAPSLYGYTF. In DNA, the CDR3 is TGTACCAGCAGTTACCGGGCCCCCTCCCTCTATGGCTACACCTTC.

The V gene is TRBV5-1, the J gene TRBJ2-3; D remains ambiguous. The V end lost 5 bases, the J end lost 4 bases, and 8 bases lay between the germline ends. CDR1 is SGHRS and CDR2 is YFSETQ in the germline V gene. The CDR3 totals 12 residues. As DNA, the CDR3 is TGCGCCAGCAGTAGTCGGCCAGATACGCAGTATTTT. Encoded protein: CASSSRPDTQYF.

The rearrangement joins TRBV6-5 to TRBJ2-3, with 12 bases identical to TRBD1. V was clipped by 6 bases and J by 3 bases; unmatched bases: 1. The germline CDR1 and CDR2 sequences are MNHEY and SVGAGI. The CDR3 is made up of 14 amino acids. The CDR3 DNA reads TGTGCCAGCAGGGGACAGGGGGCGACAGATACGCAGTATTTT. Translating it yields CASRGQGATDTQYF.

A remark on this clone: A junction end diverges from the germline sequence, so it may reflect a read error. This chain uses TRBV7-7 with TRBJ2-7, with 8 bases matching TRBD2. Germline CDR1 reads SSHAT; CDR2 reads FNYEAQ (reference sequence). This CDR3 has 14 amino acids. The CDR3 DNA sequence: TGTGCTAGCAGCCCAAGCGGGAGTTCCTACGAGCAGTACTTC. Translating it yields CASSPSGSSYEQYF. The variable domain in full, with the rest retrieved from reference TRBV7-7 and TRBJ2-7, is GAGVSQSPRYKVTKRGQDVTLRCDPISSHATLYWYQQALGQGPEFLTYFNYEAQPDKSGLPSDRFSAERPEGSISTLTIQRTEQRDSAMYRCASSPSGSSYEQYFGPGTRLTVT.

This clone occurred once. J is TRBJ2-2 and V is TRBV6-1; TRBD1 is a possible D gene (6 bases). This CDR3 region has 12 residues. V was trimmed by 8 bases and J by 6 bases, leaving 10 bases between them. CDR1 and CDR2 (germline): MNHNS, SASEGT. CDR3 nucleotide sequence: TGTGCCAGCTCGCCAGGGGCCGGGGAGCTGTTTTTT. Translating gives CASSPGAGELFF.

This sequence joins TRBV2 and TRBJ2-1; 9 bases line up with TRBD2. The CDR3 sequence is 16 residues long. Germline trimming cut 6 bases from V and 4 bases from J; bases unmatched to any gene: 10. Germline V gives CDR1 SNHLY, CDR2 FYNNEI. The chain's CDR3 is CASSPQRTSVYNEQFF. The CDR3 DNA follows: TGTGCCAGCAGCCCCCAACGGACTAGCGTATACAATGAGCAGTTCTTC. Supplemented by reference TRBV2 and TRBJ2-1, the full variable domain reads EPEVTQTPSHQVTQMGQEVILRCVPISNHLYFYWYRQILGQKVEFLVSFYNNEISEKSEIFDDQFSVERPDGSNFTLKIRSTKLEDSAMYFCASSPQRTSVYNEQFFGPGTRLTVL.

The chain couples TRBV5-1 to TRBJ2-5; the match to TRBD1 covers 7 bases. Looked up from germline, CDR1 is SGHRS and CDR2 is YFSETQ. With 6 bases clipped from V and 5 bases from J, the junction kept 13 bases outside the gene matches. The CDR3 contains 15 residues. This chain's CDR3 is CASKPMLQGRETQYF. The CDR3 bases are TGCGCCAGCAAACCCATGCTACAGGGGCGGGAGACCCAGTACTTC.

CDR3 protein: CASSYSSLAGGEQYF. The CDR3 DNA reads TGTGCCAGCAGTTACTCGAGTCTAGCGGGAGGCGAGCAGTACTTC. The chain recombines TRBV6-5 with TRBJ2-7; 11 bases fit TRBD2. V was clipped by 0 bases and J by 6 bases; unmatched bases: 4. This CDR3 has 15 residues. CDR1 is MNHEY, CDR2 SVGAGI, per germline.

This clone came up a few times. The rearrangement uses TRBV5-6 and TRBJ2-2; no firm D call. The V end lost 0 bases, the J end lost 7 bases, and 7 bases lay between the germline ends. Germline values: CDR1 SGHDT, CDR2 YYEEEE. The CDR3 contains 13 residues. As DNA, the CDR3 is TGTGCCAGCAGCTTGGCGAATGGCGGGGAGCTGTTTTTT. This gives the protein CASSLANGGELFF.

The chain joins TRBV18 to TRBJ1-1, with 10 bases lining up with TRBD1. With V trimmed by 4 bases and J by 4 bases, 0 bases remained unmatched. In germline, CDR1 is KGHSH, CDR2 LQKENI. The CDR3 loop spans 13 amino acids. CDR3 loop: CASSRDRGTEAFF. The CDR3 DNA is TGTGCCAGCTCACGGGACAGGGGCACTGAAGCTTTCTTT.

V gene TRBV7-8 combines with J gene TRBJ1-1; tentatively, D is TRBD1 (6 bases). The CDR3 spans 13 residues. Trimming cost V 8 bases and J 5 bases, with 15 bases left between them. Germline loops: CDR1 SGHVS, CDR2 FQNEAQ. Written as DNA, the CDR3 is TGTGCCAGCGGTCCGGGAGGGGGGACTGAAGCTTTCTTT. The encoded protein is CASGPGGGTEAFF.

The rearrangement uses TRBV30 and TRBJ2-1; 7 nucleotides line up with TRBD2. The junction had 14 bases not matched to a gene; V was cut back by 0 bases and J by 12 bases. Germline CDR1 and CDR2: GTSNPN and SVGIG (reference sequence). This CDR3 is built from 15 residues. The CDR3 region has the DNA TGTGCCTGGAGTGTGTATGCGGGAGCAAATGCGGCGCAGTTCTTC. It encodes CAWSVYAGANAAQFF.

The chain is built from TRBV19 and TRBJ2-3; D gene ambiguous. The CDR3 is 15 amino acids. V was clipped by 10 bases and J by 0 bases, with 17 bases between them. Germline V gene lookup returns CDR1 LNHDA and CDR2 SQIVND (reference sequence). Here the CDR3 reads CATSDRLPSTDTQYF. CDR3 sequence (DNA): TGTGCCACCTCGGACCGACTTCCTAGCACAGATACGCAGTATTTT.

Of note for this clone: Compared with germline, one end of the junction differs, possibly owing to a read error. The sample holds other DNA sequences that translate to the same CDR3. This chain uses TRBV6-6 with TRBJ2-7; TRBD2 matches 7 bases. CDR1 is MNHNY and CDR2 is SVGAGI in the germline V gene (reference sequence). The CDR3 is made up of 13 amino acids. This CDR3 reads CAVGRERAYEQYF. The CDR3 nucleotides are TGTGCCGTCGGGCGGGAGCGGGCCTACGAGCAGTATTTC.

The V and J genes are TRBV7-9 and TRBJ1-4, with 8 positions matching TRBD1. The V segment lost 3 bases and the J segment 4 bases; nucleotides outside the gene matches: 13. CDR3 length equals 18 residues. Germline lookup yields CDR1 SEHNR and CDR2 FQNEAQ (reference sequence). CDR3 amino acids: CASSFPRDRIDLNEKLFF. The CDR3 region has the DNA TGTGCCAGCAGCTTCCCAAGGGACAGGATCGACCTTAATGAAAAACTGTTTTTT.

The genes are TRBV5-1 and TRBJ2-2; D ambiguous. CDR1 and CDR2 from the germline V gene are SGHRS and YFSETQ. CDR3 size: 14 residues. Deletions cut 4 bases from V and 4 bases from J, with 11 bases between. This CDR3 reads CASSMDLFTGELFF. The CDR3 region has the DNA TGCGCCAGCAGCATGGACCTTTTCACCGGGGAGCTGTTTTTT.

The chain couples TRBV5-8 to TRBJ2-1; D possibly corresponds to TRBD1 (6 bases). The germline V and J ends were trimmed by 0 bases and 15 bases, with 13 bases remaining between them. CDR3 length: 12 residues. Germline V gives CDR1 SGHTS, CDR2 YDEGEE. The CDR3 DNA reads TGTGCCAGCAGCTTGGTGGGGACAAATCTGTTCTTC. Its protein is CASSLVGTNLFF.

The chain is built from TRBV19 and TRBJ2-1; D possibly corresponds to TRBD1 (6 bases). Germline V CDR1 and CDR2: LNHDA, SQIVND (reference sequence). V was cut by 5 bases and J by 0 bases, with 14 bases left in between. This CDR3 comprises 16 residues. The CDR3 loop reads CASSSPRGSSYNEQFF. The CDR3 DNA reads TGTGCCAGTAGTTCCCCTAGGGGGAGCTCCTACAATGAGCAGTTCTTC.

This clone was picked up a small number of times. The V gene is TRBV5-1, the J gene TRBJ2-1; tentatively, D is TRBD1 (5 bases). Per the germline V gene, CDR1 is SGHRS and CDR2 is YFSETQ. Trimming cost V 3 bases and J 6 bases, with 10 bases left between them. There are 13 residues in the CDR3. The CDR3 nucleotides are TGCGCCAGCAGCTGGGGCTTGGGCAATGAGCAGTTCTTC. Translating gives CASSWGLGNEQFF.

This sequence joins TRBV9 and TRBJ2-7; 11 bases align to TRBD2. This CDR3 has 15 amino acids. V was clipped by 2 bases and J by 3 bases; unmatched bases: 4. CDR1 is SGDLS, CDR2 YYNGEE, per germline. Written as DNA, the CDR3 is TGTGCCAGCAGCGTCTCTACTAGCGGGAGCTACGAGCAGTACTTC. Protein: CASSVSTSGSYEQYF.

The rearrangement joins TRBV4-1 to TRBJ1-1; 9 nucleotides match TRBD1. The J segment lost 7 bases and the V segment lost 0 bases, leaving 9 bases of the junction unmatched. The CDR3 has 16 amino acids. In germline, CDR1 is MGHRA, CDR2 YSYEKL. CDR3 DNA: TGCGCCAGCAGCCAAGATTTGGGACAGGGTGCCATTGAAGCTTTCTTT. Protein sequence: CASSQDLGQGAIEAFF.

The rearrangement uses TRBV6-6 and TRBJ1-5; possible D gene TRBD1, 5 bases. There are 16 residues in the CDR3. Germline-derived CDR1 and CDR2 are MNHNY and SVGAGI (reference sequence). V was pared by 6 bases and J by 5 bases, with 20 bases between. The CDR3 here is CASRPRASIGDQPQHF. The CDR3 DNA follows: TGTGCCAGCAGGCCCCGGGCCTCTATAGGGGATCAGCCCCAGCATTTT.

This chain uses TRBV10-3 with TRBJ2-7; a weak D match, TRBD1 (6 bases). Trimming cost V 0 bases and J 2 bases, with 11 bases left between them. The CDR3 loop spans 15 amino acids. Germline lookup yields CDR1 ENHRY and CDR2 SYGVKD. CDR3 DNA: TGTGCCATCAGTGAGTCGACGGGACAAGCCTACGAGCAGTACTTC. The encoded protein is CAISESTGQAYEQYF.

The chain links TRBV29-1 to TRBJ2-3, with D tentatively TRBD2 (6 bases). This CDR3 region has 15 residues. Trimming took off 1 base at V and 3 bases at J, with 14 bases between the two ends. The germline CDR1 and CDR2 sequences are SQVTM and ANQGSEA. The DNA for the CDR3 is TGCAGCGTTGAAGGTCCGGCTCGGGGGACAGATACGCAGTATTTT. This encodes CSVEGPARGTDTQYF.

J is TRBJ2-2 and V is TRBV2; 9 bases are a match to TRBD2. With V trimmed by 6 bases and J by 6 bases, 2 bases remained unmatched. CDR1 SNHLY and CDR2 FYNNEI come from the germline V gene. This CDR3 is built from 13 residues. The CDR3 DNA is TGTGCCAGCAGGCGGGAGGGGCCCGGGGAGCTGTTTTTT. Protein: CASRREGPGELFF.

The chain links TRBV6-5 to TRBJ1-1, with 7 bases aligning to TRBD1. CDR1 MNHEY and CDR2 SVGAGI come from the germline V gene. The CDR3 is 15 amino acids. The V and J ends lost 5 bases and 4 bases, in that order; junction bases with no gene match: 10. CDR3 region: CASSTDREGGTEAFF. The CDR3, as DNA: TGTGCCAGCAGTACTGACAGGGAAGGAGGCACTGAAGCTTTCTTT.

The chain couples TRBV6-4 to TRBJ2-1, with TRBD2 identical over 7 bases. The germline V gene has CDR1 MRHNA and CDR2 SNTAGT. The CDR3 runs 21 residues. The J segment lost 7 bases and the V segment lost 6 bases, leaving 30 bases of the junction unmatched. This chain's CDR3 is CASRDHRAGWGEGMAVNEQFF. The CDR3 DNA is TGTGCCAGCAGGGACCACCGCGCAGGCTGGGGGGAGGGGATGGCCGTAAATGAGCAGTTCTTC.

The CDR3 region is CASRRTGDYEQYF. The DNA for the CDR3 is TGTGCCAGCAGGCGCACAGGGGACTACGAGCAGTACTTC. The V call is TRBV11-2, the J call TRBJ2-7, with TRBD1 matching 7 bases. The CDR3 runs to 13 residues. Per the germline V gene, CDR1 is SGHAT and CDR2 is FQNNGV. The V and J ends lost 6 bases and 3 bases, in that order; junction bases with no gene match: 5.